A single T cell receptor beta chain is shown here with its context. This sample is drawn from a study of blood T cell repertoires in COVID-19. The repertoire was sequenced with immunoSEQ multiplex PCR; TCRdb's copy has only in-frame clones and lacks some. The sample records 350,000 or so clones, about 88% being singletons. V was clipped by 11 bases and J by 0 bases, with 10 bases between them. Germline V gene data show CDR1 as SEHNR and CDR2 as FQNEAQ (reference sequence). This CDR3 is 12 amino acids long. V is TRBV7-9 and J is TRBJ1-1; D unresolved. Sequences were obtained from PBMCs or T cells enriched from blood (not recorded which). The receptor comes from a woman in her 30s who had been exposed to COVID-19. The CDR3 spells CAAMLLNTEAFF. The CDR3, as DNA: TGTGCCGCGATGCTCCTGAACACTGAAGCTTTCTTT. Full variable domain (rest looked up from reference TRBV7-9 and TRBJ1-1): DTGVSQNPRHKITKRGQNVTFRCDPISEHNRLYWYRQTLGQGPEFLTYFQNEAQLEKSRLLSDRFSAERPKGSFSTLEIQRTEQGDSAMYLCAAMLLNTEAFFGQGTRLTVV.